Listed below are T cell receptor beta chains from one sample, sequenced in a study of blood T cell repertoires in COVID-19. The protocol was immunoSEQ multiplex PCR, while the TCRdb copy is restricted to in-frame clones and leaves out a portion. The sample contains more than 85,000 clones, approximately 78% of which appear only once. The specimen was peripheral blood. All receptors derive from a woman older than 75 with acute or convalescent COVID-19. Both conserved end residues are trimmed from each CDR3. D genes are given only for firm matches.

V gene,D gene,J gene,CDR3 protein
TRBV12-3/TRBV12-4,-,TRBJ1-1,ASSLRGTEAF
TRBV10-3,TRBD2,TRBJ2-5,AISENGGGETQY
TRBV10-2,TRBD2,TRBJ2-1,ASSGLAGGWYNEQF
TRBV18,TRBD1,TRBJ1-2,ASSPTGDANYGYT
TRBV24-1,-,TRBJ1-5,ATSLAGPTQPQH
TRBV4-2,TRBD2,TRBJ2-1,ASSQVQSGRANDEQF
TRBV28,-,TRBJ2-3,ASSSQRNWEAETQY
TRBV18,-,TRBJ1-2,ASSLDTGYT
TRBV2,TRBD2,TRBJ2-1,ASRLAASYNEQF
TRBV4-3,-,TRBJ1-6,ASSQDPRSGSPLH
TRBV6-1,-,TRBJ1-5,ASSEAQRNQPQH
TRBV30,-,TRBJ1-5,AWSVKQKNQPQH
TRBV3-1/TRBV3-2,TRBD2,TRBJ2-3,ASSPSRALAGGDTQY
TRBV5-1,TRBD2,TRBJ2-3,ASSLVRLAGRGDTQY
TRBV28,TRBD1,TRBJ1-3,ASSSRGQGSSGNTIY
TRBV6-4,-,TRBJ1-1,ASSDSPQGWAF
TRBV5-4,-,TRBJ2-2,ASSLTNTGELF
TRBV7-7,TRBD1,TRBJ2-5,ASSLGDRIQETQY
TRBV27,TRBD2,TRBJ2-2,ASSLWGLGSNTGELF
TRBV10-2,TRBD1,TRBJ1-4,ASREGQASDEKLF
TRBV9,-,TRBJ1-1,ASSETPNTEAF
TRBV3-1/TRBV3-2,TRBD2,TRBJ2-3,ASSQLTSGTDTQY
TRBV7-7,-,TRBJ1-1,ASSLGENTEAF
TRBV2,TRBD2,TRBJ2-3,ASRPGLAGGSDTQY
TRBV11-2,-,TRBJ1-1,ASSLDGLNTEAF
TRBV6-5,TRBD1,TRBJ2-3,ASSTGTGGTDTQY
TRBV13,TRBD2,TRBJ2-1,ASSSRLAGPYNEQF
TRBV7-8,TRBD2,TRBJ2-3,ASSLVGGGPQDTQY
TRBV4-1,-,TRBJ2-1,ASSPVSGGLYNEQF
TRBV2,-,TRBJ2-5,ASKRSQETQY
TRBV27,-,TRBJ2-1,ASSLNRETKEF
TRBV7-2,-,TRBJ1-1,ASSLAFSGKNTEAF
TRBV20-1,-,TRBJ2-1,SAQGNNEQF
TRBV7-2,TRBD2,TRBJ2-3,ASSFGTSAADTQY
TRBV10-3,-,TRBJ2-1,AISERGNEQF
TRBV11-3,TRBD2,TRBJ2-1,ASSLTSGRVNEQF
TRBV10-3,-,TRBJ1-1,AISNAGLENTEAF
TRBV6-6,TRBD1,TRBJ2-7,ASSGRDRSSYEQY
TRBV28,TRBD1,TRBJ1-4,ASSYQTGGQEKLF
TRBV15,TRBD2,TRBJ2-3,ATSPLAGSADTQY
TRBV5-1,-,TRBJ1-2,ASSAGRDYGYT
TRBV11-1,-,TRBJ2-7,ASSLGPREQY
TRBV6-2/TRBV6-3,-,TRBJ2-5,ASSYFTGLETQY
TRBV18,-,TRBJ1-3,ASSPVRDYSGNTIY
TRBV5-1,-,TRBJ2-2,ASSLAYRTGELF